The clone carrying this TCR beta chain was picked up one time. This record comes from a study of technical replicates of blood from several donors. V gave up 8 bases and J gave up 0 bases; unmatched junction bases: 2. CDR1 and CDR2 from the germline V gene are MDHEN and SYDVKM. CDR3 size: 13 residues. Assay: immunoSEQ multiplex PCR; the TCRdb copy retains only in-frame clones and omits some. The sample lists around 68,000 clones, less than 98% occurring once. Sequenced material: T cells isolated from PBMCs. This chain joins TRBV28 and TRBJ2-3; 7 bases are a match to TRBD2. This TCR was recovered from a human donor in good health. The CDR3 protein is CASGRGSTDTQYF. The CDR3 DNA reads as TGTGCCAGCGGGCGGGGGAGCACAGATACGCAGTATTTT.